This T cell receptor beta chain was captured by sequencing in a study of radiotherapy plus CTLA-4 blockade in lung cancer. The assay was immunoSEQ multiplex PCR, and TCRdb's table has in-frame clones only and misses some. The table includes tens of thousands of clones, approximately 76% detected once. Findings and limits, study-wide: The study found tumor-derived TCR clones expanded in blood after radiotherapy plus ipilimumab.

The CDR3 is 16 residues long. V dropped 1 base and J dropped 2; count of bases not matched to a gene: 8. From germline, CDR1 is MGHRA and CDR2 YSYEKL. Concerning this clone itself: The antigen is not known.

This TCR was recovered from a human donor with non-small cell lung cancer who had a complete response to radiotherapy plus ipilimumab. The source material was peripheral blood, sampled from a patient treated with radiotherapy plus ipilimumab. V gene TRBV4-1 combines with J gene TRBJ2-7, with 7 bases lining up with TRBD2. The DNA for the CDR3 is TGCGCCAGCAGCCAAGTGGGGAGAGCGGGGACCTACGAGCAGTACTTC. It codes for CASSQVGRAGTYEQYF.